A single sample gave rise to the 2 T cell receptor beta chains below, sequenced in a study of blood T cell repertoires in COVID-19. Repertoires were generated with immunoSEQ multiplex PCR, while TCRdb's copy carries only in-frame clones and drops some. The sample lists 150,000 to 200,000 clones; 70% to 85% were seen once. The sample taken for sequencing was peripheral blood. These receptors were taken from a human donor in a cohort sampled during active COVID-19.

This sequence joins TRBV5-1 and TRBJ1-1, with TRBD1 identical over 10 bases. The CDR3 length is 15 residues. Germline V gene lookup returns CDR1 SGHRS and CDR2 YFSETQ. Trimming took 0 bases from V and 1 from J; bases not matched to a gene: 0. CDR3: CASSLGQGANTEAFF. DNA of the CDR3: TGCGCCAGCAGCTTGGGACAGGGGGCGAACACTGAAGCTTTCTTT.

This clone has a single count. The chain carries TRBV6-5 and TRBJ2-7; 10 nucleotides match TRBD1. The CDR3 is 13 residues long. Unmatched junction bases numbered 4, after V lost 6 bases and J lost 5 bases. Germline CDR1 MNHEY, CDR2 SVGAGI. The CDR3 coding sequence is TGTGCCAGCAGACCCGGGACAGGGGACGAGCAGTACTTC. This translates into CASRPGTGDEQYF.